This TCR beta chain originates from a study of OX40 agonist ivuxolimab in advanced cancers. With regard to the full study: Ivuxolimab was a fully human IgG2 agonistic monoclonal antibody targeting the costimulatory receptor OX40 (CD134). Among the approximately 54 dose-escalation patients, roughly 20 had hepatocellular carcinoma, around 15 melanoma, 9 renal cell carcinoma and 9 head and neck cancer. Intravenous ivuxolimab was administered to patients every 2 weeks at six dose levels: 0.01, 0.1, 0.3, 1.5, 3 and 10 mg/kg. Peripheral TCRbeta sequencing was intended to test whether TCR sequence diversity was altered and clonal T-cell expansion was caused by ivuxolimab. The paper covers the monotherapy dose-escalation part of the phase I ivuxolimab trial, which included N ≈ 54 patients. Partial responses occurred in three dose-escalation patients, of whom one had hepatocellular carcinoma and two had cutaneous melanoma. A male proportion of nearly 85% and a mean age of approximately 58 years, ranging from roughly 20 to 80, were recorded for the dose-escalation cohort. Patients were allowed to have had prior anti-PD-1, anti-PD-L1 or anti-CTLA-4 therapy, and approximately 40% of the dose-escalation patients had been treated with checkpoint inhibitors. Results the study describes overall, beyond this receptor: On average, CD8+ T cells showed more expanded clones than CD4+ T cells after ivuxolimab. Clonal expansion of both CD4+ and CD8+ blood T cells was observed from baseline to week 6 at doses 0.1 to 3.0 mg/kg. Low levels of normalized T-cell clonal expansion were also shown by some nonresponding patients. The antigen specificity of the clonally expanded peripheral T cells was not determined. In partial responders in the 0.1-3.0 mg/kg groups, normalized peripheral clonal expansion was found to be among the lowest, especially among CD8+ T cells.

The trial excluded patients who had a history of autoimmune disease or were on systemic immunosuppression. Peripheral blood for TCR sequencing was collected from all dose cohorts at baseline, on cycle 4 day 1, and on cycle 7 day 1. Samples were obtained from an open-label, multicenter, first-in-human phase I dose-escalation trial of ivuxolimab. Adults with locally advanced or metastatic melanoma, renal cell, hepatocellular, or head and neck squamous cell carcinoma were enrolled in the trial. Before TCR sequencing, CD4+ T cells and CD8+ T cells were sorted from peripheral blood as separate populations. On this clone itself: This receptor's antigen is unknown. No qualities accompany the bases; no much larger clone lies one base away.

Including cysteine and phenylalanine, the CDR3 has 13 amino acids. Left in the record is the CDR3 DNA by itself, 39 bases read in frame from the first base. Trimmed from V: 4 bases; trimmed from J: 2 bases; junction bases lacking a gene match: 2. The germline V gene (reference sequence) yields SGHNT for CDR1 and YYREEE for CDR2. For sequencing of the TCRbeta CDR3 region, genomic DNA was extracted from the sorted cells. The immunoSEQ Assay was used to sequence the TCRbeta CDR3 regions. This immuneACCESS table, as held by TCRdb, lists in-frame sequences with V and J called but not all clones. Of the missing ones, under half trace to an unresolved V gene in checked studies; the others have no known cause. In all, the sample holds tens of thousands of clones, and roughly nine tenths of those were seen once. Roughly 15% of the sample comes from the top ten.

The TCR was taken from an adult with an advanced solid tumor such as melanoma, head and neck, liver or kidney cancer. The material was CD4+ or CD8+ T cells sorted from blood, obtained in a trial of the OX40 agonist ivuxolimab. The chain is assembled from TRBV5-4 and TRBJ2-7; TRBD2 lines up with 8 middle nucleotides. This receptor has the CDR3 CASSPGLAYEQYF. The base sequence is TGTGCCAGCAGCCCGGGACTAGCCTACGAGCAGTACTTC.